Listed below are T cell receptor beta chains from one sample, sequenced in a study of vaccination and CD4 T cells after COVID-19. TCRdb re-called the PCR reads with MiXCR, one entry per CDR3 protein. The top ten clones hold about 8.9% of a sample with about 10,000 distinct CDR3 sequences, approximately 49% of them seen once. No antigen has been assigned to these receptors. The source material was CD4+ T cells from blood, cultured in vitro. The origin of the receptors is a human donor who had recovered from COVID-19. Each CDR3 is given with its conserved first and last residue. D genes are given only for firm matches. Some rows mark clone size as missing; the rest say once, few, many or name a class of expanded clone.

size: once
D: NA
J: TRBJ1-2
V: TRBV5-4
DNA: TGTGCCAGCAGCTTGAACATAGATGGCTACACCTTC
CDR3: CASSLNIDGYTF

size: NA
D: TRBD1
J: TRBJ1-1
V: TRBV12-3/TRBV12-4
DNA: TGTGCCAGCACCGGGGACAGGGGGAACACTGAAGCTTTCTTT
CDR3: CASTGDRGNTEAFF

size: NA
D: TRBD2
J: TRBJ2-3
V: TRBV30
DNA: TGTGCCTGGAGTGTACGGGAGGACACGCAGTATTTT
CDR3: CAWSVREDTQYF

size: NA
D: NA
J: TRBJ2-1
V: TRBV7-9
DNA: TGTGCCAGCAGCTTAGGTAGGTCTAGCAGGAGCTCCTACAATGAGCAGTTCTTC
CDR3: CASSLGRSSRSSYNEQFF

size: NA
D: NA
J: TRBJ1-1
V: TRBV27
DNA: TGTGTCAGCACCCACCTAGGGGGGAACACTGAAGCTTTCTTT
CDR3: CVSTHLGGNTEAFF

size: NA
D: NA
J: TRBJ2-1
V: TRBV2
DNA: TGTGCCAGCAGTGGACAGGGCGGGGTTGAGCAGTTCTTC
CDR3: CASSGQGGVEQFF

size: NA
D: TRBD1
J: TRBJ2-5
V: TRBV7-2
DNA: TGTGCCAGCAGTACAGGGGGCGCAGAGACCCAGTACTTC
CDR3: CASSTGGAETQYF

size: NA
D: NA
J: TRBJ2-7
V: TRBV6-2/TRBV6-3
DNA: TGTGCCAGCAGTACCAGGGGTTCCATCTACGAGCAGTACTTC
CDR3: CASSTRGSIYEQYF

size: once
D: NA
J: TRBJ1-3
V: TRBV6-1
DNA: TGTGCCAGCAGTGACTTGTATAGGACTTCGACTTCTGGAAACACCATATATTTT
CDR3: CASSDLYRTSTSGNTIYF

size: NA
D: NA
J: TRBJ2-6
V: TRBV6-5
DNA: TGTGCCAGCAGTTTCCCGGCTAGCCCCCACTCTGGGGCCAACGTCCTGACTTTC
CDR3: CASSFPASPHSGANVLTF

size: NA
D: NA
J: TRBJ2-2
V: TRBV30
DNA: TGTGCCTGGAAGTCGAACACCGGGGAGCTGTTTTTT
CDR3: CAWKSNTGELFF

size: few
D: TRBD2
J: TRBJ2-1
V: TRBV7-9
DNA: TGTGCCAGCAGCTTAGCCGTAGCGGGAGTAGAGCAGTTCTTC
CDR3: CASSLAVAGVEQFF

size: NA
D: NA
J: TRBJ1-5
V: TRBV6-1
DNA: TGTGCCAGCAGTGAAGGTGGGGATGCCTATCAGCCCCAGCATTTT
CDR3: CASSEGGDAYQPQHF

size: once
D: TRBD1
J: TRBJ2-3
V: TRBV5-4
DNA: TGTGCCAGCAGCCCAGGGACAGCCACACTTAATACGCAGTATTTT
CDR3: CASSPGTATLNTQYF

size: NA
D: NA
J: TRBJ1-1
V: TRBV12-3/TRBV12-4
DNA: TGTGCCAGCAGTTACAGTTCGGGACGGAGGAACACTGAAGCTTTCTTT
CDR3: CASSYSSGRRNTEAFF

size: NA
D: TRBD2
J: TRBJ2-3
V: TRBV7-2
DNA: TGTGCCAGCAGCTTAGGTTCTGGGACTAGCGGGGGGGTAACGCAGTATTTT
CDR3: CASSLGSGTSGGVTQYF

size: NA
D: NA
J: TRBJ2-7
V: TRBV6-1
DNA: TGTGCCAGCCGAGGCCAGCGGTTAACCTACGAGCAGTACTTC
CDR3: CASRGQRLTYEQYF

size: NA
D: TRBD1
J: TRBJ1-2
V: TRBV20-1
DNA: TGCAGTGGTCGACAGGGCTACGGCTACACCTTC
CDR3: CSGRQGYGYTF

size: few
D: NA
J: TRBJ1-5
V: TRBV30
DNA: TGTGCCTGGAGTGGACCGGGCAGGACCAACCAGCCCCAGCATTTT
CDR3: CAWSGPGRTNQPQHF

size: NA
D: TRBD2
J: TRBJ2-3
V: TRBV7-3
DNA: TGTGCCAGCAGCCGAAGCGGGCTAGCGGGAGCAACAGATACGCAGTATTTT
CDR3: CASSRSGLAGATDTQYF

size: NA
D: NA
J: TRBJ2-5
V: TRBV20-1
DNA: TGCAGTGCTAGGGGGGCCCCGGGAGGTCAGGCGACCCAGTACTTC
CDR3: CSARGAPGGQATQYF

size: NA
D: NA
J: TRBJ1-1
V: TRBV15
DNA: TGTGCCACCAGCAGATTATACTTACCAGCTTTCTTT
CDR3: CATSRLYLPAFF

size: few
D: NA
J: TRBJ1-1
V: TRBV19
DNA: TGTGCCAGTAGTATGGGCAGGAACACTGAAGCTTTCTTT
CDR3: CASSMGRNTEAFF

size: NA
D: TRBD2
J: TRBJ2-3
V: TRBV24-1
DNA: TGTGCCACCAGTGATTGGGGGACTAGCGGGAAGATGGCGCAGTATTTT
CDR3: CATSDWGTSGKMAQYF

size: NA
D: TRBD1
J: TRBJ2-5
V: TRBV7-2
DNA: TGTGCCAGCAGCTTAACAGGGGCACTAGGGGAGACCCAGTACTTC
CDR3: CASSLTGALGETQYF

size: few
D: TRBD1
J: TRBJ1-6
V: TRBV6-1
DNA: TGTGCCAGCAGCCGGGACAGCAATTCACCCCTCCACTTT
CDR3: CASSRDSNSPLHF

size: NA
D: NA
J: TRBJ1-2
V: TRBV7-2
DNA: TGTGCCAGCAGCTCCCCCCGCTATTGGGGCTACACCTTC
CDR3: CASSSPRYWGYTF

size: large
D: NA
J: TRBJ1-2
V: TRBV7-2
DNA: TGTGCCAGCAGTAGAGACAGCTATGGCTACACCTTC
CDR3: CASSRDSYGYTF

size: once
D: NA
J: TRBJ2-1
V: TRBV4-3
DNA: TGCGCCAGCAGCCAAGCAAGACGTCCGGAAGGCGAGCAGTTCTTC
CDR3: CASSQARRPEGEQFF

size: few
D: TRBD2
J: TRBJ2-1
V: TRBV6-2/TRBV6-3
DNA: TGTGCCAGCAGTTCTAGCGGTCGCTCCTACAATGAGCAGTTCTTC
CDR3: CASSSSGRSYNEQFF

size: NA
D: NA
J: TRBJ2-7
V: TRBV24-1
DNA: TGTGCCACCAGTGATTTCGGGAAGACAGGAGCAACGACATACGAGCAGTACTTC
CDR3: CATSDFGKTGATTYEQYF

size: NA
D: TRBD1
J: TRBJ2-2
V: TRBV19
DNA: TGTGCCAGTAGTACCGGACAGGGTAACACCGGGGAGCTGTTTTTT
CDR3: CASSTGQGNTGELFF

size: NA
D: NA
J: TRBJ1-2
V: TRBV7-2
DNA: TGTGCCAGCAGCTTAGAAGGGGCAGGACGTGGCTACACCTTC
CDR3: CASSLEGAGRGYTF

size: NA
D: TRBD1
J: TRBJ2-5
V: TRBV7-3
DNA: TGTGCCAGCAGCTTAACTATAGACAGGGGGGAGACCCAGTACTTC
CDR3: CASSLTIDRGETQYF

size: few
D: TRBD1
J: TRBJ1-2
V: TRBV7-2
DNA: TGTGCCAGCAGCTCCCCCGGGACAGGGGGCGGAGGCTACACCTTC
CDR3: CASSSPGTGGGGYTF

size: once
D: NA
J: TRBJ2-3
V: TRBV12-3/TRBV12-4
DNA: TGTGCCAGCAGTCCCACGGGGGATACGCAGTATTTT
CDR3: CASSPTGDTQYF

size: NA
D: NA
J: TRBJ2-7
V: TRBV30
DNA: TGTGCCTGGAAACAAAACTACGGGCAGTACTTC
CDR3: CAWKQNYGQYF

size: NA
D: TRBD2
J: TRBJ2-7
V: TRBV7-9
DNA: TGTGCCAGCAGCTTAGCCCGGACTAGTCGTGGCGAGCAGTACTTC
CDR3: CASSLARTSRGEQYF

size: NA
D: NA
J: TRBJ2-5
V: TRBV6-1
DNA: TGTGCCAGCAGGCCTCCTCCGTTAGGGACGGAGACCCAGTACTTC
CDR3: CASRPPPLGTETQYF

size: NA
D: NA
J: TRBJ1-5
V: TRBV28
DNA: TGTGCCAGCAGTTTCGTGGCGGCCAGTCAGCCCCAGCATTTT
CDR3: CASSFVAASQPQHF

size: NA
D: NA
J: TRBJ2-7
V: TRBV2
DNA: TGTACCAGCAGTCTTGGATCACCGGGCGAGCAGTACTTC
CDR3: CTSSLGSPGEQYF

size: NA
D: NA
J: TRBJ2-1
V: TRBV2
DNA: TGTGCCAGCAGTTTTGCCAATGAGCAGTTCTTC
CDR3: CASSFANEQFF